This entry describes one T cell receptor (beta chain). The sample belongs to a study of T cell responses to AZD1222 COVID-19 vaccine. Produced via immunoSEQ multiplex PCR; TCRdb's table is partial and in-frame only. This sample has approximately 80,000 clones, with over 75% found just once. From germline, CDR1 is MNHEY and CDR2 SVGAGI. The CDR3 runs to 14 residues. V lost 7 bases and J lost 5, with 17 bases in between. The sample in question was peripheral blood, obtained 28 days after the second AZD1222 dose. The V call is TRBV6-5, the J call TRBJ1-1, with D perhaps TRBD1 (5 bases). This sequence was found in an adult who received the AZD1222 COVID-19 vaccine. In DNA, the CDR3 is TGTGCCAGCACCGCTGAAGGGGAGGGAACTGAAGCTTTCTTT. Translated, it gives CASTAEGEGTEAFF.